This record covers a single T cell receptor beta chain. Original methodology: The authors estimated nucleated cell counts from reference gene primer amplification. Repertoires were generated with immunoSEQ multiplex PCR, while TCRdb's copy carries only in-frame clones and drops some. V and J calls and clone size follow that table, whereas D and trimming were derived from the DNA. The repertoire consists of about 240,000 clones, with roughly 87% occurring once and the leading ten covering just over 7%. Germline CDR1 reads MNHEY; CDR2 reads SVGAGI. The CDR3 covers 13 residues. V gave up 8 bases and J gave up 4 bases, with 12 bases separating them. This specimen belongs to a study of blood T cell repertoires in COVID-19.

This sequence was found in a man in his sixties who had recovered from COVID-19. The rearrangement joins TRBV6-5 to TRBJ1-5; tentatively, D is TRBD1 (6 bases). Sequences were obtained from peripheral blood. The CDR3 DNA is TGTGCCAGCCGCAGGGGATTGAATCAGCCCCAGCATTTT. This codes for CASRRGLNQPQHF.